One sample yielded the 21 T cell receptor beta chains listed below, sequenced in a study of blood T cell repertoires in COVID-19. Here immunoSEQ multiplex PCR was the method, and the copy in TCRdb shows in-frame clones only, minus some. The sample carries about 38,000 clones, about 85% recorded once. Input material: peripheral blood. Source of these receptors: a man aged 60 to 69 with COVID-19, enrolled during active disease.

V gene TRBV27 combines with J gene TRBJ2-6, with 10 bases fitting TRBD2. The J segment lost 1 base and the V segment lost 5 bases, leaving 8 bases of the junction unmatched. This CDR3 has 18 amino acids. The germline V gene encodes CDR1 MNHEY and CDR2 SMNVEV (reference sequence). The CDR3 is CASSPGLAVTSGANVLTF. Here the CDR3 DNA reads TGTGCCAGCAGTCCAGGACTAGCGGTCACATCTGGGGCCAACGTCCTGACTTTC.

The chain joins TRBV11-2 to TRBJ2-5; 7 bases agree with TRBD2. Per the germline V gene, CDR1 is SGHAT and CDR2 is FQNNGV. The trim removed 7 bases at V and 7 bases at J, leaving 9 bases unmatched. This CDR3 region has 13 residues. In nucleotides, the CDR3 is TGTGCCAGCACCGGGGAGGGGCTTAGGACCCAGTACTTC. Its translation is CASTGEGLRTQYF.

The chain couples TRBV7-2 to TRBJ1-4; tentative D call: TRBD1 (5 bases). The CDR3 is made up of 13 amino acids. V was clipped by 1 base and J by 7 bases, with 7 bases between them. Germline CDR1 and CDR2: SGHTA and FQGNSA. CDR3 in amino acids: CASSLVRGEKLFF. For the CDR3, the DNA is TGTGCCAGCAGCTTAGTTAGGGGTGAAAAACTGTTTTTT.

The chain has TRBV30 and TRBJ1-1, with 8 bases lining up with TRBD1. This CDR3 comprises 15 residues. Germline V gives CDR1 GTSNPN, CDR2 SVGIG (reference sequence). V gave up 3 bases and J gave up 0 bases; unmatched junction bases: 6. Here the CDR3 reads CAWRTGAIVNTEAFF. For the CDR3, the DNA is TGTGCCTGGAGGACAGGGGCAATCGTGAACACTGAAGCTTTCTTT.

The genes are TRBV6-5 and TRBJ1-5; a weak D match, TRBD1 (5 bases). The CDR3 contains 13 residues. The germline gives CDR1 MNHEY, CDR2 SVGAGI. V was clipped by 6 bases and J by 7 bases, with 13 bases between them. CDR3 region: CASSLQDLQPQHF. CDR3 nucleotides: TGTGCCAGCAGCCTACAGGATTTGCAGCCCCAGCATTTT.

This chain joins TRBV19 and TRBJ2-7; a weak D match, TRBD2 (5 bases). The CDR3 is 13 amino acids. Trimming removed 3 bases at V and 3 bases at J, with 9 bases between. Germline V gives CDR1 LNHDA, CDR2 SQIVND (reference sequence). The CDR3 DNA reads TGTGCCAGTAGTATCGAGCGGTTCTACGAGCAGTACTTC. Translation gives CASSIERFYEQYF.

DNA for the CDR3: TGTGCCAGCTTCCGGACCGGGGAGCTGTTTTTT. Translated: CASFRTGELFF. The V gene is TRBV7-9, the J gene TRBJ2-2, with D unclear. V lost 8 bases, J lost 5 bases, and 6 bases lay in between. Germline V gene data show CDR1 as SEHNR and CDR2 as FQNEAQ (reference sequence). The CDR3 is 11 amino acids.

The gene calls are TRBV30 and TRBJ1-2; 7 bases are a match to TRBD1. Trimming cost V 6 bases and J 4 bases; bases outside gene matches: 11. Germline-derived CDR1 and CDR2 are GTSNPN and SVGIG (reference sequence). The CDR3 contains 14 residues. The CDR3 DNA is TGTGCCTGCCGCCTCGAGCAGGGGGGCTATGGCTACACCTTC. This sequence encodes CACRLEQGGYGYTF.

The V and J genes are TRBV2 and TRBJ2-1; perhaps TRBD1 as D (5 bases). The V and J ends lost 10 bases and 9 bases respectively, with 22 bases between them. Per the germline V gene, CDR1 is SNHLY and CDR2 is FYNNEI. The CDR3 consists of 14 residues. The CDR3 nucleotides are TGTGCCATGACGCGATCGGTCCTAGGGGCTGAGCAGTTCTTC. Translating gives CAMTRSVLGAEQFF. Based on the CDR3 plus reference TRBV2 and TRBJ2-1, the full variable domain is EPEVTQTPSHQVTQMGQEVILRCVPISNHLYFYWYRQILGQKVEFLVSFYNNEISEKSEIFDDQFSVERPDGSNFTLKIRSTKLEDSAMYFCAMTRSVLGAEQFFGPGTRLTVL.

CDR3 sequence reads: CASIAGDEDYGYTF. In DNA, the CDR3 is TGTGCCAGCATCGCGGGGGACGAGGACTATGGCTACACCTTC. The chain carries TRBV6-5 and TRBJ1-2; D perhaps matches TRBD1 (5 bases). V was shortened by 7 bases and J by 3 bases, with 15 bases between the two germline ends. The CDR3 sequence is 14 residues long. From germline, CDR1 is MNHEY and CDR2 SVGAGI.

V is TRBV5-1 and J is TRBJ2-5; D is undetermined. CDR1 SGHRS and CDR2 YFSETQ come from the germline V gene. The V gene lost 3 bases and the J gene lost 5 bases, with 14 bases spanning the gap. The CDR3 length is 14 residues. The CDR3 DNA reads TGCGCCAGCAGCTCTATGAGGCGATCGGAGACCCAGTACTTC. Encoded protein: CASSSMRRSETQYF.

The gene calls are TRBV5-4 and TRBJ2-3, with 8 nucleotides matching TRBD1. V trimming: 3 bases; J trimming: 4 bases; junction bases outside the gene matches: 7. The length of the CDR3 is 15 residues. Germline CDR1 reads SGHNT; CDR2 reads YYREEE (reference sequence). The CDR3 DNA is TGTGCCAGCAGCTACCGGACAGGGATCGCAGATACGCAGTATTTT. This encodes CASSYRTGIADTQYF.

The CDR3, as DNA: TGTGCCAGCAGCCCCCGGGTCGTCTCCTACGAGCAGTACTTC. Its protein is CASSPRVVSYEQYF. The genes are TRBV7-2 and TRBJ2-7; D gene uncertain. There are 14 residues in the CDR3. The germline V gene encodes CDR1 SGHTA and CDR2 FQGNSA. Trimming stripped 5 bases from V and 0 bases from J, with 11 bases between.

This clone was counted once. The chain is built from TRBV15 and TRBJ2-2; a weak D match, TRBD1 (5 bases). The V and J ends lost 2 bases and 6 bases respectively, with 13 bases between them. The V gene's germline CDR1 is LNHNV and CDR2 YYDKDF (reference sequence). The CDR3 totals 15 residues. In nucleotides, the CDR3 is TGTGCCACCAGCAGAATGCAGGGTCGCGCCGGGGAGCTGTTTTTT. It specifies CATSRMQGRAGELFF.

The chain recombines TRBV19 with TRBJ2-2; 10 bases agree with TRBD2. This CDR3 has 16 amino acids. J lost 5 bases, V lost 3 bases, and 6 bases had no gene match. Germline V lookup: CDR1 LNHDA, CDR2 SQIVND (reference sequence). Here the CDR3 reads CASSIRLAGDTGELFF. CDR3 DNA: TGTGCCAGTAGTATTAGGCTAGCGGGAGATACCGGGGAGCTGTTTTTT. The full variable domain, rest sourced from reference TRBV19 and TRBJ2-2, is DGGITQSPKYLFRKEGQNVTLSCEQNLNHDAMYWYRQDPGQGLRLIYYSQIVNDFQKGDIAEGYSVSREKKESFPLTVTSAQKNPTAFYLCASSIRLAGDTGELFFGEGSRLTVL.

The V call is TRBV28, the J call TRBJ1-2; unclear D gene. This CDR3 comprises 11 residues. Trimming removed 10 bases at V and 7 bases at J, with 13 bases between. In germline, CDR1 is MDHEN, CDR2 SYDVKM. Here the CDR3 reads CATTALRGYTF. The CDR3, as DNA: TGTGCCACCACAGCTCTACGTGGCTACACCTTC.

The rearrangement joins TRBV5-1 to TRBJ1-2, with a possible D match to TRBD1 (5 bases). The CDR3 extends over 16 amino acids. V was cut by 0 bases and J by 0 bases, with 12 bases left in between. From germline, CDR1 is SGHRS and CDR2 YFSETQ. CDR3 sequence: CASSLAPGGTNYGYTF. CDR3 in DNA: TGCGCCAGCAGCTTGGCCCCGGGGGGAACTAACTATGGCTACACCTTC.

The chain couples TRBV30 to TRBJ1-5; tentatively, D is TRBD1 (6 bases). The CDR3 consists of 12 residues. The V end was cut by 4 bases, the J end by 3 bases, with 7 bases between. Germline CDR1 is GTSNPN and CDR2 is SVGIG (reference sequence). In nucleotides, the CDR3 is TGTGCCTGGAACAGGGTCAATCAGCCCCAGCATTTT. It specifies CAWNRVNQPQHF.

V and J are TRBV28 and TRBJ2-3; TRBD1 matches 7 bases. The CDR3 has 14 residues. Germline lookup yields CDR1 MDHEN and CDR2 SYDVKM. The V segment lost 1 base and the J segment 5 bases; nucleotides outside the gene matches: 3. The CDR3 loop reads CASSLSGGGDTQYF. In nucleotides, the CDR3 is TGTGCCAGCAGTTTATCAGGGGGTGGAGATACGCAGTATTTT.

This clone was seen once. The V and J genes are TRBV19 and TRBJ1-5; 11 bases are a match to TRBD1. The ends lost 1 base at V and 5 bases at J; junction bases unmatched: 1. CDR1 is LNHDA and CDR2 is SQIVND in the germline V gene (reference sequence). This CDR3 is built from 15 residues. The CDR3 nucleotides read TGTGCCAGTAGTATAGGGACAGGGGGCCATCAGCCCCAGCATTTT. This encodes CASSIGTGGHQPQHF.

The CDR3 protein is CASSPSGTGLNEQFF. The CDR3 nucleotides are TGTGCCAGCAGCCCCTCCGGGACTGGCCTTAATGAGCAGTTCTTC. V usage is TRBV7-3 and J usage is TRBJ2-1; D may be TRBD2 (6 bases). Per the germline V gene, CDR1 is SGHTA and CDR2 is FQGTGA. The CDR3 sequence is 15 residues long. V was shortened by 5 bases and J by 7 bases, with 18 bases between the two germline ends.